This TCR beta chain appears in the sequencing data of a study of blood T cell repertoires in COVID-19. Study background: COVID-19 samples collected from the United States, Italy and Spain covered acute and convalescent phases. Sources were T cells, B-cell-depleted T cells, or PBMCs; the material itself was cDNA or gDNA.

CDR1 and CDR2 (germline): MDHEN, SYDVKM. The CDR3 contains 15 residues. V shed 2 bases and J 3 bases; nucleotides not matched to a gene: 4. Per the original methods: Counts of nucleated cells, estimated from reference gene primer amplification, were obtained. Sequenced by immunoSEQ multiplex PCR; TCRdb stores in-frame clones only, minus some. D and trimming were read from the DNA, whereas the V and J calls and clone size are those reported in that table. The table lists a few hundred thousand clones, roughly nine tenths of them singletons. The source is a man between 60 and 75 years old with acute or convalescent COVID-19. Sequencing input: peripheral blood. The rearrangement joins TRBV28 to TRBJ2-7, with 10 positions matching TRBD1. CDR3 coding DNA: TGTGCCAGCAGTTTAAGACAGGGGGCCCTCTACGAGCAGTACTTC. Residues: CASSLRQGALYEQYF. The full variable domain, completed using reference TRBV28 and TRBJ2-7, is DVKVTQSSRYLVKRTGEKVFLECVQDMDHENMFWYRQDPGLGLRLIYFSYDVKMKEKGDIPEGYSVSREKKERFSLILESASTNQTSMYLCASSLRQGALYEQYFGPGTRLTVT.